This entry lists 26 T cell receptor beta chains sequenced from one sample in a study of early T cells in non-severe SARS-CoV-2 infection. TCRdb fed the 5' RACE reads into MiXCR, producing one record per CDR3 protein. The sample shows roughly 75,000 distinct CDR3 sequences, approximately 12% of them seen only once. Sequenced sample: whole blood. The source of these receptors is an adult who was a healthcare worker with PCR-confirmed SARS-CoV-2 infection or an uninfected control (not recorded which).

This clonotype was seen at least ten times. J is TRBJ2-7 and V is TRBV6-1; TRBD2 matches at 8 bases. Germline trimming cut 5 bases from V and 4 bases from J; bases unmatched to any gene: 10. Germline V gene sequence: CDR1 MNHNS, CDR2 SASEGT. CDR3 length: 15 amino acids. The chain's CDR3 is CASSFLKGLEYEQYF. The CDR3 bases are TGTGCCAGCAGTTTTCTCAAGGGACTAGAATACGAGCAGTACTTC.

This chain uses TRBV28 with TRBJ2-7, with 8 nucleotides matching TRBD1. This CDR3 is 14 amino acids long. Germline assignment: CDR1 MDHEN and CDR2 SYDVKM. Trimming at V came to 5 bases and at J to 4 bases, leaving 7 bases not matched to a gene. This CDR3 reads CASSRTGSMYEQYF. Here the CDR3 DNA reads TGTGCCAGCAGTAGGACAGGGAGTATGTACGAGCAGTACTTC.

This clonotype was recorded at least ten times. The chain couples TRBV6-1 to TRBJ1-2, with 9 bases identical to TRBD1. The germline V gene encodes CDR1 MNHNS and CDR2 SASEGT. The length of the CDR3 is 14 residues. With 5 bases clipped from V and 9 bases from J, the junction kept 10 bases outside the gene matches. The CDR3 here is CASSIRDRAGSYTF. The CDR3 bases are TGTGCCAGCAGTATCCGGGACAGGGCTGGGAGCTACACCTTC.

The chain uses TRBV20-1 and TRBJ1-5; no firm D call. The CDR3 sequence is 14 residues long. Germline CDR1 reads DFQATT; CDR2 reads SNEGSKA (reference sequence). Deletions cut 0 bases from V and 7 bases from J, with 13 bases between. The CDR3 sequence: CSARDVARPQPQHF. CDR3 DNA sequence: TGCAGTGCTAGAGATGTGGCCCGGCCGCAGCCCCAGCATTTT.

The genes are TRBV24-1 and TRBJ2-6, with D unresolved. With 4 bases removed from V and 0 bases from J, the gap between germline ends came to 6 bases. This CDR3 has 15 amino acids. Germline V CDR1 and CDR2: KGHDR, SFDVKD. The CDR3 loop reads CATSDSSSGANVLTF. The CDR3 region has the DNA TGTGCCACCAGTGACTCCAGCTCTGGGGCCAACGTCCTGACTTTC.

This clonotype was seen ten or more times. This CDR3 is CASSDRVLREKLFF. The CDR3, as DNA: TGTGCCAGCAGTGACCGGGTCCTGAGGGAAAAACTGTTTTTT. This chain joins TRBV2 and TRBJ1-4, with unresolved D. Germline CDR1 SNHLY, CDR2 FYNNEI. The CDR3 covers 14 residues. Trimming took 3 bases from V and 8 from J, leaving 13 bases between them.

This clonotype was observed many times. The V gene is TRBV29-1, the J gene TRBJ2-7; 7 positions agree with TRBD2. V shed 7 bases, J shed 4 bases, and the junction held 4 bases outside the gene matches. The CDR3 spans 11 residues. The germline V gene encodes CDR1 SQVTM and CDR2 ANQGSEA. CDR3 sequence reads: CSASRGYEQYF. For the CDR3, the DNA is TGCAGCGCCTCGCGGGGGTACGAGCAGTACTTC.

This clonotype was seen repeatedly, ten times or more. The gene calls are TRBV10-3 and TRBJ2-7; D is unclear. V was shortened by 4 bases and J by 1 base, with 5 bases between the two germline ends. Germline-derived CDR1 and CDR2 are ENHRY and SYGVKD. The CDR3 length is 12 residues. The CDR3 DNA reads as TGTGCCATCAGTGGGGGATCCTACGAGCAGTACTTC. Its protein is CAISGGSYEQYF.

The table lists this clonotype with many counts. The CDR3 loop reads CASSRTGEQFF. The CDR3 bases are TGTGCCAGCAGCCGGACAGGTGAGCAGTTCTTC. The chain employs TRBV11-3 and TRBJ2-1, with 7 bases aligning to TRBD1. There are 11 residues in the CDR3. The germline V gene has CDR1 SGHNT and CDR2 YENEEA. V lost 5 bases to trimming and J lost 9 bases; unmatched junction nucleotides: 1.

This clonotype was picked up a small number of times. The V gene is TRBV2, the J gene TRBJ1-2; 8 bases map to TRBD1. The junction had 18 bases not matched to a gene; V was cut back by 6 bases and J by 0 bases. Germline CDR1 is SNHLY and CDR2 is FYNNEI. This CDR3 region has 19 residues. CDR3 protein: CASRAPVGTGSLTNYGYTF. DNA for the CDR3: TGTGCCAGCAGGGCTCCAGTCGGGACAGGCTCCCTAACTAACTATGGCTACACCTTC.

This clonotype turned up a few times. The chain is built from TRBV5-1 and TRBJ1-1; 8 nucleotides agree with TRBD1. After removal of 0 bases from V and 4 bases from J, the junction contained 5 bases not matched to a gene. CDR3 length: 15 amino acids. Germline CDR1 is SGHRS and CDR2 is YFSETQ. The CDR3 bases are TGCGCCAGCAGCTTGGTTCAGGGGGCAGGCACTGAAGCTTTCTTT. Translating it yields CASSLVQGAGTEAFF.

This clonotype was counted between two and nine times. The chain recombines TRBV20-1 with TRBJ2-7, with a weak D call TRBD2 (5 bases). Trimming took off 0 bases at V and 2 bases at J, with 14 bases between the two ends. Per germline, CDR1 DFQATT and CDR2 SNEGSKA (reference sequence). This CDR3 contains 15 residues. CDR3 amino acids: CSARDIREGTYEQYF. CDR3 in DNA: TGCAGTGCTAGAGATATCAGAGAGGGAACCTACGAGCAGTACTTC.

This clonotype has at least ten counts. The chain couples TRBV5-1 to TRBJ1-1, with 7 bases lining up with TRBD1. CDR1 and CDR2 from the germline V gene are SGHRS and YFSETQ. The length of the CDR3 is 15 residues. Losses at the gene ends were 6 bases for V and 10 bases for J; bases not matched to a gene: 18. CDR3: CASNIDGQGEVGAFF. The CDR3 bases are TGCGCCAGCAACATTGACGGGCAGGGGGAGGTCGGAGCTTTCTTT.

This clonotype was detected many times. The chain combines TRBV7-9 with TRBJ2-3; 7 nucleotides line up with TRBD1. The CDR3 length is 13 residues. Germline V lookup: CDR1 SEHNR, CDR2 FQNEAQ (reference sequence). V lost 5 bases to trimming and J lost 7 bases; unmatched junction nucleotides: 6. The CDR3 protein is CASSTYRGNTQYF. The CDR3 region has the DNA TGTGCCAGCAGCACCTACAGGGGTAATACGCAGTATTTT.

The chain couples TRBV14 to TRBJ1-1; D is ambiguous. CDR1 and CDR2 (germline): SGHDN, FVKESK. Trimming cost V 0 bases and J 8 bases, with 4 bases left between them. The CDR3 has 11 amino acids. The CDR3 loop is CASSQDREAFF. CDR3 DNA sequence: TGTGCCAGCAGCCAAGACAGGGAAGCTTTCTTT.

This clonotype was seen repeatedly, ten times or more. The chain couples TRBV6-5 to TRBJ2-6, with D unclear. The V end lost 2 bases, the J end lost 0 bases, and 8 bases lay between the germline ends. This CDR3 comprises 16 residues. Germline CDR1 is MNHEY and CDR2 is SVGAGI. The DNA for the CDR3 is TGTGCCAGCAGTTACACGGCCTACTCTGGGGCCAACGTCCTGACTTTC. Protein: CASSYTAYSGANVLTF.

This clonotype was recorded at least ten times. The rearrangement joins TRBV28 to TRBJ2-1; D gene ambiguous. This CDR3 has 11 amino acids. Deletions cut 6 bases from V and 4 bases from J, with 4 bases between. Germline CDR1 and CDR2: MDHEN and SYDVKM. The CDR3 spells CASSSYNEQFF. The CDR3, as DNA: TGTGCCAGCAGCTCTTACAATGAGCAGTTCTTC. Full variable domain (outside the CDR3, taken from reference TRBV28 and TRBJ2-1): DVKVTQSSRYLVKRTGEKVFLECVQDMDHENMFWYRQDPGLGLRLIYFSYDVKMKEKGDIPEGYSVSREKKERFSLILESASTNQTSMYLCASSSYNEQFFGPGTRLTVL.

V usage is TRBV12-3 or TRBV12-4 and J usage is TRBJ1-3, with no clear D. Trimming left V 7 bases short and J 0 bases short, with 7 bases between. The CDR3 length is 13 residues. The CDR3 reads CASKLLSGNTIYF. In DNA form, the CDR3 reads TGTGCCAGCAAGCTACTCTCTGGAAACACCATATATTTT.

This clonotype occurred once. This chain links TRBV2 with TRBJ2-5; 8 bases are a match to TRBD2. J lost 7 bases, V lost 4 bases, and 14 bases had no gene match. Germline V lookup: CDR1 SNHLY, CDR2 FYNNEI. The CDR3 runs 16 residues. CDR3 in DNA: TGTGCCAGCAGTGCTCTAGCGGGCCTGATGGAGGGGACCCAGTACTTC. It yields the protein CASSALAGLMEGTQYF.

The CDR3 bases are TGTGCCAGCAGTCCGCCTATGGTTGGTACGCAGTATTTT. Its protein product is CASSPPMVGTQYF. The V call is TRBV27, the J call TRBJ2-3; D not resolved. Trimming stripped 5 bases from V and 8 bases from J, with 14 bases between. Germline CDR1 MNHEY, CDR2 SMNVEV (reference sequence). The CDR3 has 13 amino acids.

The chain carries TRBV5-4 and TRBJ2-3, with D unclear. CDR1 and CDR2 from the germline V gene are SGHNT and YYREEE (reference sequence). Trimming pared 0 bases from V and 0 bases from J, leaving 14 bases between. The CDR3 length is 17 residues. The CDR3: CASSLGIAPASTDTQYF. CDR3 in DNA: TGTGCCAGCAGCTTGGGGATAGCCCCCGCTAGCACAGATACGCAGTATTTT.

CDR3: CASRGQLNQPQHF. DNA for the CDR3: TGTGCCAGTAGGGGACAGCTCAATCAGCCCCAGCATTTT. This chain joins TRBV19 and TRBJ1-5; the match to TRBD1 covers 7 bases. The CDR3 totals 13 residues. V lost 6 bases and J lost 3; bases outside the gene matches: 2. Germline lookup yields CDR1 LNHDA and CDR2 SQIVND (reference sequence).

This clonotype appeared a few times. This chain uses TRBV7-8 with TRBJ1-1; D may be TRBD1 (5 bases). Germline V gene lookup returns CDR1 SGHVS and CDR2 FQNEAQ. With 3 bases removed from V and 7 bases from J, the gap between germline ends came to 12 bases. CDR3 length: 13 amino acids. CDR3 DNA: TGTGCCAGCAGCTTGGGGACTAGGGGTGAAGCTTTCTTT. It is translated as CASSLGTRGEAFF.

This clonotype was seen a few times. The CDR3 bases are TGCAGCGTCCCAGAGGGATTAGGAGCCTACGAGCAGTACTTC. This sequence encodes CSVPEGLGAYEQYF. The J gene is TRBJ2-7, the V gene TRBV29-1; D perhaps matches TRBD2 (5 bases). The germline gives CDR1 SQVTM, CDR2 ANQGSEA. V lost 6 bases, J lost 2 bases, and 17 bases lay in between. This CDR3 spans 14 amino acids.

This clonotype was detected only a few times. The rearrangement uses TRBV29-1 and TRBJ1-2, with 7 bases matching TRBD1. Per germline, CDR1 SQVTM and CDR2 ANQGSEA. Unmatched junction bases numbered 2, after V lost 4 bases and J lost 3 bases. The CDR3 totals 12 residues. The CDR3 loop is CSVVGTDYGYTF. The CDR3 coding sequence is TGCAGCGTTGTGGGGACAGACTATGGCTACACCTTC.

DNA of the CDR3: TGTGCCAGCAGTACCCCGGGGAGAGAAAAACTGTTTTTT. Protein: CASSTPGREKLFF. This sequence joins TRBV28 and TRBJ1-4; unclear D gene. Germline values: CDR1 MDHEN, CDR2 SYDVKM. V gave up 5 bases and J gave up 8 bases, with 12 bases separating them. CDR3 length: 13 amino acids.